Following are 28 T cell receptor beta chains from one sample sequenced in a study of T-cell reconstitution after alpha-beta-depleted transplantation in children. Their antigens remain unidentified. TCRbeta library preparation incorporated unique molecular identifiers. TCRdb analysed the PCR reads with MiXCR anew, one entry per CDR3 protein. The sample yields fewer than 350,000 distinct CDR3 sequences, almost 8% seen once. Study findings and constraints: Newly made T cells mostly supplied T-cell counts and diversity one year after transplant.

Sequenced here: peripheral blood, sampled 360 days after TCRalphabeta/CD19-depleted stem cell transplant. The source of these receptors is a female patient between 2 and 15 years old who had a stem cell transplant for Fanconi anemia, so the T cells may come from the graft donor.

This clonotype was picked up many times. This chain links TRBV11-2 with TRBJ2-3; no definite D call. The V gene's germline CDR1 is SGHAT and CDR2 FQNNGV. The CDR3 has 14 residues. Trimming shortened V by 1 base and J by 4 bases, and 9 bases separated the two germline ends. In DNA, the CDR3 is TGTGCCAGCAGCTTAGGGGCAGGCGCAGATACGCAGTATTTT. This codes for CASSLGAGADTQYF.

About this clonotype itself: No DNA is shown, since the ends of the CDR3 on it are uncertain; the CDR3 is the one TCRdb lists. This chain links TRBV6-5 with TRBJ2-2; TRBD2 is the table's D call and was not checked against the DNA. The CDR3 is 18 amino acids in total, end residues counted. The germline V gene encodes CDR1 MNHEY and CDR2 SVGAGI. Here the CDR3 reads CASSTSGLAGGRTGELFF.

This clonotype was recorded at least ten times. The rearrangement uses TRBV27 and TRBJ2-2; D not certain. Germline values: CDR1 MNHEY, CDR2 SMNVEV (reference sequence). Trimming left V 1 base short and J 2 bases short, with 14 bases between. The CDR3 totals 17 residues. The DNA of the CDR3 is TGTGCCAGCAGTTTATTGTTCCCGGGCCTCAACACCGGGGAGCTGTTTTTT. It specifies CASSLLFPGLNTGELFF.

This clonotype occurred a few times. The chain links TRBV9 to TRBJ2-1, with D unresolved. Between the trimmed V and J ends, which lost 0 bases and 15 bases, there was a span of 16 bases. Germline values: CDR1 SGDLS, CDR2 YYNGEE. This CDR3 region has 13 residues. For the CDR3, the DNA is TGTGCCAGCAGCGTAGGGGCCAACCGTGTGCTGTTCTTC. Translation: CASSVGANRVLFF.

This clonotype was seen repeatedly, ten times or more. The V call is TRBV7-9, the J call TRBJ1-1, with a tentative D call TRBD1 (5 bases). Germline V gene lookup returns CDR1 SEHNR and CDR2 FQNEAQ (reference sequence). This CDR3 is built from 12 residues. V shed 0 bases and J shed 11 bases, with 10 bases lying between them. Here the CDR3 DNA reads TGTGCCAGCAGCTTAGCTGGGGGATTGGCTTTCTTT. This encodes CASSLAGGLAFF.

Only a few counts were recorded for this clonotype. This chain connects TRBV2 to TRBJ2-7, with D perhaps assigned TRBD1 or TRBD2 (7 bases each). CDR3 length: 13 residues. Trimming took 6 bases from V and 6 from J, leaving 15 bases between them. The germline gives CDR1 SNHLY, CDR2 FYNNEI. CDR3 nucleotide sequence: TGTGCCAGCAGCCCCACCAGGGGGGGCGAGCAGTACTTC. It yields the protein CASSPTRGGEQYF.

This clonotype has a count of ten or more. The chain joins TRBV7-9 to TRBJ2-7; maybe TRBD1 (6 bases). Trimming shortened V by 5 bases and J by 3 bases, and 23 bases separated the two germline ends. This CDR3 comprises 17 residues. Germline V lookup: CDR1 SEHNR, CDR2 FQNEAQ (reference sequence). The CDR3, as DNA: TGTGCCAGCAGCGTTACCCCGGGGACAAGGGGAAACTACGAGCAGTACTTC. Amino acids: CASSVTPGTRGNYEQYF.

This clonotype was counted many times. The chain has TRBV3-1 and TRBJ2-4; maybe TRBD1 (5 bases). The CDR3 spans 15 residues. Between the trimmed V and J ends, which lost 3 bases and 0 bases, there was a span of 9 bases. The germline CDR1 and CDR2 sequences are LGHDT and YNNKEL (reference sequence). The CDR3 bases are TGTGCCAGCAGCCATCAGGGTATAGCCAAAAACATTCAGTACTTC. Translating it yields CASSHQGIAKNIQYF.

This clonotype occurred a few times. The V gene is TRBV7-6, the J gene TRBJ2-2; 13 nucleotides line up with TRBD2. Germline V CDR1 and CDR2: SGHVS, FNYEAQ. The CDR3 has 18 residues. V gave up 5 bases and J gave up 3 bases; unmatched junction bases: 9. The CDR3 reads CASSPWTSGGLDTGELFF. In DNA form, the CDR3 reads TGTGCCAGCAGCCCCTGGACTAGCGGGGGTCTAGACACCGGGGAGCTGTTTTTT.

The chain couples TRBV3-1 to TRBJ1-3; D is undetermined. Germline assignment: CDR1 LGHDT and CDR2 YNNKEL (reference sequence). With 11 bases removed from V and 0 bases from J, the gap between germline ends came to 17 bases. This CDR3 region has 15 residues. The CDR3 sequence is CASSQAFASGNTIYF. DNA for the CDR3: TGTGCCTCCAGCCAAGCGTTCGCCTCTGGAAACACCATATATTTT. The variable domain in full, with the rest retrieved from reference TRBV3-1 and TRBJ1-3, is DTAVSQTPKYLVTQMGNDKSIKCEQNLGHDTMYWYKQDSKKFLKIMFSYNNKELIINETVPNRFSPKSPDKAHLNLHINSLELGDSAVYFCASSQAFASGNTIYFGEGSWLTVV.

This clonotype was observed many times. The rearrangement links TRBV28 to TRBJ1-4; a weak D match, TRBD1 (5 bases). The CDR3 contains 12 residues. The V end was cut by 3 bases, the J end by 12 bases, with 11 bases between. CDR1 is MDHEN, CDR2 SYDVKM, per germline. CDR3 sequence: CASSLIREQLFF. DNA of the CDR3: TGTGCCAGCAGTTTGATCAGGGAGCAACTGTTTTTT.

This clonotype showed up many times. The chain combines TRBV27 with TRBJ2-7; 9 nucleotides line up with TRBD1. This CDR3 region has 13 residues. Trimming took 7 bases from V and 4 from J; bases not matched to a gene: 5. Germline loops: CDR1 MNHEY, CDR2 SMNVEV (reference sequence). CDR3 sequence (DNA): TGTGCCAGCATGGAGACAGGGGGTTACGAGCAGTACGTC. This codes for CASMETGGYEQYV.

The table lists this clonotype with a count of one. Lacking the conserved final phenylalanine or tryptophan, this CDR3 likely reflects a read error. The gene calls are TRBV5-1 and TRBJ1-2; the D gene is possibly TRBD1 (6 bases). CDR1 is SGHRS and CDR2 is YFSETQ in the germline V gene. This CDR3 has 19 residues. Trimming took 2 bases from V and 4 from J, leaving 27 bases between them. The CDR3 DNA reads TGCGCCAGCAGCTTTTTCCGGGACAACAGCCGAACTATTAGCTATGGCTACACCTGC. Its protein is CASSFFRDNSRTISYGYTC.

This clonotype was detected ten times or more. The CDR3 nucleotides are TGTGCCACCAGCAGAGTTCAAGGGGACTACGAGCAGTACTTC. Encoded protein: CATSRVQGDYEQYF. This rearrangement joins TRBV15 to TRBJ2-7, with D possibly matching TRBD1 (5 bases). Germline lookup yields CDR1 LNHNV and CDR2 YYDKDF (reference sequence). This CDR3 has 14 residues. V lost 1 base, J lost 3 bases, and 10 bases lay in between.

This clonotype was recorded once. A much larger clone differs from this one at a single base, so this may be a read error. The rearrangement links TRBV29-1 to TRBJ1-2, with D possibly TRBD1 on 5 matching bases. This CDR3 has 11 residues. V dropped 4 bases and J dropped 9 bases, with 12 bases sitting between them. Germline CDR1 reads SQVTM; CDR2 reads ANQGSEA. This CDR3 reads CSVVGTDSYTF. For the CDR3, the DNA is TGCAGCGTTGTGGGGACGGATAGCTACACCTTC.

V and J are TRBV3-1 and TRBJ1-2; D remains unclear. Trimming cost V 4 bases and J 0 bases, with 15 bases left between them. Germline CDR1 reads LGHDT; CDR2 reads YNNKEL (reference sequence). The CDR3 totals 16 residues. The CDR3 nucleotides are TGTGCCAGCAGCCGACCGGGCACGGGAGCTAACTATGGCTACACCTTC. As protein: CASSRPGTGANYGYTF.

This clonotype was counted many times. The chain employs TRBV29-1 and TRBJ2-1; 7 nucleotides line up with TRBD1. CDR1 and CDR2 (germline): SQVTM, ANQGSEA. Trimming cost V 6 bases and J 4 bases; bases outside gene matches: 3. CDR3 size: 12 residues. The CDR3 here is CSVGTVYNEQFF. The CDR3 bases are TGCAGCGTCGGGACAGTATACAATGAGCAGTTCTTC.

This clonotype has ten or more counts. V gene TRBV29-1 combines with J gene TRBJ2-1, with D hard to call. The CDR3 loop spans 10 amino acids. CDR1 and CDR2 (germline): SQVTM, ANQGSEA. V lost 5 bases and J 6 bases, leaving 5 bases between the germline ends. The CDR3 spells CSVNGNEQFF. The DNA for the CDR3 is TGCAGCGTTAATGGCAATGAGCAGTTCTTC.

The sample holds many counts of this clonotype. The chain uses TRBV29-1 and TRBJ2-2; the D call may be TRBD1 or TRBD2 (6 bases each). Trimming stripped 4 bases from V and 4 bases from J, with 10 bases between. The CDR3 covers 13 residues. CDR1 SQVTM and CDR2 ANQGSEA come from the germline V gene. Here the CDR3 reads CSVAGASTGELFF. DNA for the CDR3: TGCAGCGTTGCGGGGGCGAGCACCGGGGAGCTGTTTTTT.

The chain has TRBV12-3 or TRBV12-4 and TRBJ1-2, with 7 bases aligning to TRBD1. This CDR3 is 16 amino acids long. J was trimmed by 2 bases and V by 6 bases; bases with no gene match: 12. CDR3 sequence: CASRGLQGNFNYGYTF. The CDR3, as DNA: TGTGCCAGCAGGGGTTTACAGGGGAATTTCAACTATGGCTACACCTTC.

This clonotype was seen just once. The rearrangement links TRBV27 to TRBJ1-1; D not resolved. V lost 11 bases and J 5 bases, leaving 6 bases between the germline ends. CDR1 is MNHEY and CDR2 is SMNVEV in the germline V gene (reference sequence). The CDR3 extends over 9 amino acids. The CDR3 spells CAWATEAFF. In DNA form, the CDR3 reads TGTGCCTGGGCGACTGAAGCTTTCTTT.

This clonotype has ten or more counts. The chain is built from TRBV9 and TRBJ2-1; perhaps TRBD2 as D (6 bases). Germline V gene sequence: CDR1 SGDLS, CDR2 YYNGEE. The CDR3 has 13 residues. Between the trimmed V and J ends, which lost 0 bases and 9 bases, there was a span of 10 bases. Here the CDR3 DNA reads TGTGCCAGCAGCGTAGTCGGGGGAAGTGAGCAGTTCTTC. Translated, it gives CASSVVGGSEQFF.

The table lists this clonotype with many counts. V gene TRBV25-1 combines with J gene TRBJ2-3; possible D gene TRBD2, 5 bases. V was cut by 2 bases and J by 7 bases, with 16 bases left in between. From germline, CDR1 is MGHDK and CDR2 SYGVNS. CDR3 length: 15 amino acids. The CDR3 coding sequence is TGTGCCAGCAGTGAAAAAGCCCCACTAGGTAATACGCAGTATTTT. This translates into CASSEKAPLGNTQYF.

In this sample, this clonotype turned up many times. The chain links TRBV7-2 to TRBJ2-3; D is tentatively TRBD1 or TRBD2 (5 bases each). The V gene lost 5 bases and the J gene lost 3 bases, with 15 bases spanning the gap. CDR3 size: 15 residues. The germline CDR1 and CDR2 sequences are SGHTA and FQGNSA. CDR3 sequence: CASSPRGGGTDTQYF. DNA for the CDR3: TGTGCCAGCAGCCCTAGAGGTGGGGGAACAGATACGCAGTATTTT.

This clonotype was seen many times. This chain uses TRBV27 with TRBJ2-5; D uncertain. This CDR3 is built from 12 residues. Germline V gives CDR1 MNHEY, CDR2 SMNVEV (reference sequence). The germline V and J ends were trimmed by 8 bases and 2 bases, with 9 bases remaining between them. This chain's CDR3 is CASPASQETQYF. CDR3 DNA sequence: TGTGCCAGCCCGGCATCTCAAGAGACCCAGTACTTC.

The table lists this clonotype with many counts. This chain links TRBV5-1 with TRBJ2-7; TRBD2 is a possible D gene (5 bases). The CDR3 extends over 13 amino acids. Germline V gene lookup returns CDR1 SGHRS and CDR2 YFSETQ. Trimming took 6 bases from V and 0 from J, leaving 10 bases between them. CDR3 sequence reads: CASNPGSSYEQYF. The CDR3 DNA reads as TGCGCCAGCAACCCGGGGAGCTCCTACGAGCAGTACTTC.

The CDR3 region is CASSPQGGTGFYEQYF. The CDR3 region has the DNA TGTGCCAGCAGCCCTCAGGGGGGGACAGGGTTCTACGAGCAGTACTTC. V is TRBV7-6 and J is TRBJ2-7; 9 nucleotides line up with TRBD1. J lost 3 bases, V lost 5 bases, and 11 bases had no gene match. There are 16 residues in the CDR3. Germline V gene data show CDR1 as SGHVS and CDR2 as FNYEAQ.

This clonotype showed up many times. The chain is built from TRBV2 and TRBJ2-1; 11 nucleotides align to TRBD1. This CDR3 is 15 amino acids long. The J segment lost 8 bases and the V segment lost 6 bases, leaving 9 bases of the junction unmatched. Germline V gene lookup returns CDR1 SNHLY and CDR2 FYNNEI. DNA of the CDR3: TGTGCCAGCAGCGCCCTGGGACAGGGGGTTGATGAGCAGTTCTTC. This translates into CASSALGQGVDEQFF.